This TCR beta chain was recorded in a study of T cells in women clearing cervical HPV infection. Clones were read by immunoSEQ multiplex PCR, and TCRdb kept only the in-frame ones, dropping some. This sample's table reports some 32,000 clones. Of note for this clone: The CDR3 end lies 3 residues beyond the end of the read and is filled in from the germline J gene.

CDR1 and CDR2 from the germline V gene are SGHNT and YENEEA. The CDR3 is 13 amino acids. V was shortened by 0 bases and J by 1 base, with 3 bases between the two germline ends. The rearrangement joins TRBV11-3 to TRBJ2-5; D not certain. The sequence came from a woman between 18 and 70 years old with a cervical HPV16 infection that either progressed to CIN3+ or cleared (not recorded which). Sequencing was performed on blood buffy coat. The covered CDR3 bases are TGTGCCAGCAGCTTAGATAGCCAAGAGACC. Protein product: CASSLDSQET. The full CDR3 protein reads CASSLDSQETQYF. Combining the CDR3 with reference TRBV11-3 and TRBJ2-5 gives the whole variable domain EAGVVQSPRYKIIEKKQPVAFWCNPISGHNTLYWYLQNLGQGPELLIRYENEEAVDDSQLPKDRFSAERLKGVDSTLKIQPAELGDSAVYLCASSLDSQETQYFGPGTRLLVL.